Each of the 8 T cell receptor beta chains below was sequenced from the same sample in a study of cytomegalovirus exposure and HLA in healthy donors. Sequencing used immunoSEQ multiplex PCR; TCRdb keeps in-frame clones, though not all of them. In the table there are roughly 80,000 clones, approximately 94% of which are singletons. Sequenced input: PBMCs. The receptors here all came from a woman aged 18-29 years in good health and CMV-seropositive.

The gene calls are TRBV7-3 and TRBJ2-5; D is uncertain. This CDR3 region has 14 residues. V shed 1 base and J shed 0 bases, with 6 bases lying between them. Per germline, CDR1 SGHTA and CDR2 FQGTGA. CDR3 bases: TGTGCCAGCAGCTTAAGTAACTACCAAGAGACCCAGTACTTC. Translation: CASSLSNYQETQYF.

The V and J genes are TRBV27 and TRBJ2-5; TRBD1 aligns across 9 bases. This CDR3 spans 13 amino acids. The germline V gene encodes CDR1 MNHEY and CDR2 SMNVEV (reference sequence). Trimming cost V 10 bases and J 1 base; bases outside gene matches: 4. The CDR3 sequence is CATKDRGQETQYF. CDR3 bases: TGTGCCACCAAGGACAGGGGCCAAGAGACCCAGTACTTC.

The genes are TRBV6-5 and TRBJ2-3; a possible D gene is TRBD2 (5 bases). The CDR3 is 16 residues long. Trimming took 1 base from V and 6 from J, leaving 17 bases between them. Germline V gene lookup returns CDR1 MNHEY and CDR2 SVGAGI. Here the CDR3 DNA reads TGTGCCAGCAGTTACTTCCCCGGTGGGGAGACGGATACGCAGTATTTT. This sequence encodes CASSYFPGGETDTQYF.

The chain is built from TRBV10-3 and TRBJ2-6; possible D gene TRBD2, 6 bases. Germline CDR1 is ENHRY and CDR2 is SYGVKD. This CDR3 comprises 16 residues. V shed 0 bases and J shed 4 bases, with 10 bases lying between them. CDR3: CAISESEGSGANVLTF. DNA of the CDR3: TGTGCCATCAGTGAGTCGGAGGGTTCGGGGGCCAACGTCCTGACTTTC.

The chain joins TRBV5-8 to TRBJ1-4; D gene ambiguous. The CDR3 consists of 11 residues. The germline gives CDR1 SGHTS, CDR2 YDEGEE. With 4 bases removed from V and 8 bases from J, the gap between germline ends came to 6 bases. The CDR3: CASSPREKLFF. The CDR3 region has the DNA TGTGCCAGCAGCCCGCGAGAAAAACTGTTTTTT. The full variable domain, completed using reference TRBV5-8 and TRBJ1-4, is EAGVTQSPTHLIKTRGQQATLRCSPISGHTSVYWYQQALGLGLQFLLWYDEGEERNRGNFPPRFSGRQFPNYSSELNVNALELEDSALYLCASSPREKLFFGSGTQLSVL.

The chain is built from TRBV4-3 and TRBJ2-2; 10 positions agree with TRBD2. Germline loops: CDR1 LGHNA, CDR2 YSLEER. V gave up 4 bases and J gave up 1 base; unmatched junction bases: 3. This CDR3 spans 16 amino acids. In DNA, the CDR3 is TGCGCCAGCAGCCGGATAGCGGGAGGGAACACCGGGGAGCTGTTTTTT. Its translation is CASSRIAGGNTGELFF.

The V gene is TRBV29-1, the J gene TRBJ1-1; tentative D call: TRBD1 (5 bases). Germline V lookup: CDR1 SQVTM, CDR2 ANQGSEA. The CDR3 loop spans 16 amino acids. V was shortened by 4 bases and J by 6 bases, with 24 bases between the two germline ends. DNA for the CDR3: TGCAGCGTTGTTAGGGGCAGTTCGACGTTGTTCGCTGAAGCTTTCTTT. Protein product: CSVVRGSSTLFAEAFF.

This chain uses TRBV4-1 with TRBJ2-7; 11 bases fit TRBD2. The J call is doubtful: the DNA matches TRBJ2-1 better. The CDR3 has 16 residues. Per germline, CDR1 MGHRA and CDR2 YSYEKL. Here the CDR3 reads CASSRKIAGGADEQFF. CDR3 sequence (DNA): TGCGCCAGCAGTCGAAAAATAGCGGGGGGGGCTGATGAGCAGTTCTTC.